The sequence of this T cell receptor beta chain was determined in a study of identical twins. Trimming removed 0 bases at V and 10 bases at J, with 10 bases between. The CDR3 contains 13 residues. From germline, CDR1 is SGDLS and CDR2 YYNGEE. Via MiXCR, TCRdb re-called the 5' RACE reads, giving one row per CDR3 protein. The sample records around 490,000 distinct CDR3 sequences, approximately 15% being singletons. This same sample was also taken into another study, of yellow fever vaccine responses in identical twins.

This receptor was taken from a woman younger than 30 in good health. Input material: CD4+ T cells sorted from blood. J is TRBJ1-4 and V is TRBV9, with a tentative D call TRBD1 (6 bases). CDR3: CASSVGQEGKLFF. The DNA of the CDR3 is TGTGCCAGCAGCGTAGGACAGGAGGGAAAACTGTTTTTT. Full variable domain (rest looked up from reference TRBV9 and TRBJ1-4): DSGVTQTPKHLITATGQRVTLRCSPRSGDLSVYWYQQSLDQGLQFLIQYYNGEERAKGNILERFSAQQFPDLHSELNLSSLELGDSALYFCASSVGQEGKLFFGSGTQLSVL.